These T cell receptor beta chains were read from a single sample in a study of control samples from healthy donors and cancer patients. Only in-frame clones appear in the TCRdb table, and some are missing; sequencing was by immunoSEQ multiplex PCR. The sample has 130,000 or so clones, roughly 92% seen once. The sequenced sample consisted of blood. These receptors originate from a man aged 18 to 30 in good health. Each CDR3 is given with its conserved first and last residue. D genes are given only for firm matches. Clone size is shown for a subset of rows, as once, few, many or a class of expanded clone.

j_call d_call clone_size v_call cdr3_aa cdr3_nt
TRBJ2-6 NA NA TRBV4-1 CASSQSGANVLTF TGCGCCAGCAGCCAATCTGGGGCCAACGTCCTGACTTTC
TRBJ2-5 TRBD2 NA TRBV13 CASSLAGGYQETQYF TGTGCCAGCAGTCTAGCGGGGGGGTACCAAGAGACCCAGTACTTC
TRBJ2-2 NA NA TRBV7-2 CASSYLGLGLGTGELFF TGTGCCAGCAGCTACTTAGGGTTGGGGTTGGGGACCGGGGAGCTGTTTTTT
TRBJ2-3 NA once TRBV11-2 CASSLGSTDTQYF TGTGCCAGCAGCTTAGGTAGCACAGATACGCAGTATTTT
TRBJ2-5 NA NA TRBV2 CASSEARHAETQYF TGTGCCAGCAGTGAAGCGCGGCATGCGGAGACCCAGTACTTC
TRBJ1-1 TRBD1 NA TRBV5-4 CASSLEGGTDMNTEAFF TGTGCCAGCAGCTTGGAAGGGGGGACAGACATGAACACTGAAGCTTTCTTT
TRBJ1-2 NA NA TRBV15 CATSKETGPNYGYTF TGTGCCACCAGCAAAGAGACAGGCCCTAACTATGGCTACACCTTC
TRBJ1-1 NA NA TRBV9 CASSVGVSTEAFF TGTGCCAGCAGCGTAGGTGTTAGCACTGAAGCTTTCTTT
TRBJ2-7 TRBD1 NA TRBV30 CAWSVGGTWNEQYF TGTGCCTGGAGTGTAGGGGGCACATGGAACGAGCAGTACTTC
TRBJ1-1 TRBD1 few TRBV5-1 CASSLWGQANTEAFF TGCGCCAGCAGCTTGTGGGGACAGGCGAACACTGAAGCTTTCTTT
TRBJ1-1 TRBD1 NA TRBV6-5 CASNNRQGLAFF TGTGCCAGCAATAATAGACAGGGGCTTGCTTTCTTT
TRBJ2-5 TRBD2 NA TRBV5-1 CASSRTSGGETQYF TGCGCCAGCAGCCGGACTAGCGGTGGAGAGACCCAGTACTTC
TRBJ2-1 TRBD2 NA TRBV24-1 CATSGTSGSSYNEQFF TGTGCCACCAGTGGGACTAGCGGGAGCTCCTACAATGAGCAGTTCTTC
TRBJ1-2 NA NA TRBV7-2 CASSLSRVYGYTF TGTGCCAGCAGCTTGAGCAGGGTTTATGGCTACACCTTC
TRBJ1-5 NA NA TRBV7-2 CASSLAGSNNQPQHF TGTGCCAGCAGCTTAGCAGGGAGTAACAATCAGCCCCAGCATTTT
TRBJ2-7 NA few TRBV7-2 CASSYRGEQYF TGTGCCAGCAGCTACCGGGGCGAGCAGTACTTC
TRBJ1-2 NA NA TRBV19 CASWGGNYGYTF TGTGCCAGTTGGGGGGGCAACTATGGCTACACCTTC
TRBJ1-5 TRBD1 NA TRBV2 CASRTGNSNQPQHF TGTGCCAGCAGGACAGGGAATAGCAATCAGCCCCAGCATTTT
TRBJ2-7 TRBD2 NA TRBV5-1 CASSLAGGSEQYF TGCGCCAGCAGCTTGGCGGGGGGGTCCGAGCAGTACTTC
TRBJ2-1 NA NA TRBV9 CASSVAGHEQFF TGTGCCAGCAGCGTAGCGGGGCATGAGCAGTTCTTC
TRBJ2-5 NA NA TRBV7-2 CASSQGGETQYF TGTGCCAGCAGCCAGGGGGGGGAGACCCAGTACTTC
TRBJ2-5 NA NA TRBV25-1 CASSARGETQYF TGTGCCAGCAGCGCCCGGGGGGAGACCCAGTACTTC
TRBJ1-5 TRBD1 NA TRBV2 CASSGGQGYQPQHF TGTGCCAGCAGTGGGGGACAGGGGTATCAGCCCCAGCATTTT
TRBJ1-2 NA NA TRBV6-6 CASGPRGYTF TGTGCCAGCGGGCCACGGGGCTACACCTTC
TRBJ2-3 NA NA TRBV9 CASSVRAGLTDTQYF TGTGCCAGCAGCGTAAGGGCAGGACTCACAGATACGCAGTATTTT
TRBJ2-2 NA NA TRBV19 CATALYTGELFF TGTGCCACCGCCCTATACACCGGGGAGCTGTTTTTT
TRBJ1-2 NA NA TRBV10-3 CAISDLSGYTF TGTGCCATCAGTGATCTCTCTGGCTACACCTTC
TRBJ2-1 NA NA TRBV6-2/TRBV6-3 CASSPITGPRYNEQFF TGTGCCAGCAGTCCGATCACAGGGCCGCGGTACAATGAGCAGTTCTTC
TRBJ2-5 TRBD1 NA TRBV30 CAWSVLLATGVETQYF TGTGCCTGGAGTGTTCTATTGGCGACAGGGGTAGAGACCCAGTACTTC
TRBJ2-7 TRBD1 NA TRBV12-5 CASGSTKGQGGYEQYF TGTGCTAGTGGTTCCACAAAGGGACAGGGTGGCTACGAGCAGTACTTC
TRBJ1-2 NA NA TRBV5-6 CASSYLGPYGYTF TGTGCCAGCAGCTATCTCGGGCCCTATGGCTACACCTTC
TRBJ2-3 NA NA TRBV4-2 CASSQERLTTDTQYF TGTGCCAGCAGCCAAGAAAGGTTGACCACAGATACGCAGTATTTT
TRBJ2-7 TRBD2 NA TRBV18 CASSGGEDYEQYF TGTGCCAGCTCAGGGGGGGAGGACTACGAGCAGTACTTC
TRBJ1-6 NA NA TRBV2 CASKRTYNSPLHF TGTGCCAGCAAAAGAACCTATAATTCACCCCTCCACTTT
TRBJ1-5 NA NA TRBV6-5 CASLMGDYSNQPQHF TGTGCCAGCCTAATGGGCGACTATAGCAATCAGCCCCAGCATTTT
TRBJ2-7 NA NA TRBV12-5 CASGLPPTYQESTYEQYF TGTGCTAGTGGTTTGCCCCCGACGTATCAGGAATCCACCTACGAGCAGTACTTC
TRBJ1-1 NA NA TRBV27 CASSFAREGGTEAFF TGTGCCAGCAGTTTTGCGAGGGAGGGCGGCACTGAAGCTTTCTTT
TRBJ2-1 NA NA TRBV6-1 CASSEKGGPGLPSYNEQFF TGTGCCAGCAGTGAAAAGGGGGGTCCGGGACTCCCTTCCTACAATGAGCAGTTCTTC
TRBJ1-2 TRBD1 few TRBV9 CASSVARSTGDGYGYTF TGTGCCAGCAGCGTAGCCCGATCGACAGGGGACGGCTATGGCTACACCTTC
TRBJ1-4 NA NA TRBV20-1 CSASAGAGSYEKLFF TGCAGTGCTAGTGCAGGGGCAGGGTCGTATGAAAAACTGTTTTTT
TRBJ2-7 NA once TRBV2 CASSVGGPYEQYF TGTGCCAGCAGTGTGGGGGGCCCCTACGAGCAGTACTTC
TRBJ2-1 TRBD2 NA TRBV7-3 CASSSYGGGVNEQFF TGTGCCAGCAGCTCCTACGGGGGAGGGGTGAATGAGCAGTTCTTC
TRBJ1-6 NA NA TRBV19 CASRHRVPKDNSPLHF TGTGCCAGTAGGCACAGGGTCCCGAAAGATAATTCACCCCTCCACTTT
TRBJ1-4 NA once TRBV10-3 CAISGGGDEKLFF TGTGCCATCAGTGGGGGAGGAGATGAAAAACTGTTTTTT
TRBJ1-2 NA NA TRBV11-1 CASSLSRAGLGYTF TGTGCCAGCAGCTTGTCCCGGGCGGGGCTTGGCTACACCTTC
TRBJ2-5 TRBD2 NA TRBV19 CASSIGSSGGLQETQYF TGTGCCAGTAGTATAGGTTCCAGCGGGGGCCTCCAAGAGACCCAGTACTTC
TRBJ1-1 NA NA TRBV18 CASLTRARGTEAFF TGTGCCAGCCTTACCAGGGCCCGCGGAACTGAAGCTTTCTTT
TRBJ1-3 NA NA TRBV7-9 CASSLAAGAGNTIYF TGTGCCAGCAGCTTAGCGGCAGGGGCTGGAAACACCATATATTTT
TRBJ2-3 TRBD2 NA TRBV9 CASSNSGGGTDTQYF TGTGCCAGCAGCAACAGCGGGGGGGGCACAGATACGCAGTATTTT
TRBJ2-1 NA NA TRBV7-9 CASSLRYEQFF TGTGCCAGCAGCTTAAGGTATGAGCAGTTCTTC
TRBJ2-2 TRBD2 NA TRBV2 CASSELAGGFTGELFF TGTGCCAGCAGTGAATTGGCGGGGGGGTTCACCGGGGAGCTGTTTTTT
TRBJ2-7 TRBD1 NA TRBV6-5 CASSYLSGQVYEQYF TGTGCCAGCAGTTACCTTTCGGGACAGGTCTACGAGCAGTACTTC
TRBJ1-1 NA NA TRBV30 CAWSPGPTNTEAFF TGTGCCTGGAGTCCCGGACCTACGAACACTGAAGCTTTCTTT